What follows is one T cell receptor (beta chain) and its context. Tumor or blood genomic DNA was sequenced, with inputs of roughly 550 ng to 6,500 ng. Libraries were prepared by immunoSEQ multiplex PCR; TCRdb keeps only in-frame clonotypes and omits some of them. The table lists some 9,600 clones, over 50% of them singletons. The sample is drawn from a study of T cells in tumors after PD-1 blockade. The germline CDR1 and CDR2 sequences are MDHEN and SYDVKM. The CDR3 covers 13 residues. Trimming left V 5 bases short and J 4 bases short, with 11 bases between. The rearrangement joins TRBV28 to TRBJ1-2; D is possibly TRBD1 (6 bases). This TCR was recovered from a human donor with basal cell carcinoma. Sequenced here: tumor tissue, sampled after anti-PD-1 treatment. Here the CDR3 DNA reads TGTGCCAGCAGTCCCGGGGGCCTCTATGGCTACACCTTC. It codes for CASSPGGLYGYTF.